The 11 T cell receptor beta chains listed next were all sequenced from one sample in a study of human T cells and chemical hapten exposure. In TCRdb, the RACE reads were re-called with MiXCR into one record per CDR3 protein. Among more than 300,000 distinct CDR3 sequences listed, 5.1% were seen once. Time point here: pre-sensitization, week 0. The treatment denotes: therapeutic diphenylcyclopropenone sensitization with weekly scalp DPC. Material: whole blood, obtained in connection with sensitization to the hapten diphenylcyclopropenone (DPC). All receptors come from a woman between 45 and 65 years old with alopecia areata. Some clones in this sample may be carry-over from other donors' samples.

This clonotype was found a few times. V usage is TRBV6-2 or TRBV6-3 and J usage is TRBJ1-2; no firm D call. V lost 5 bases to trimming and J lost 4 bases, with 14 bases between them. Germline CDR1 reads MNHEY; CDR2 reads SVGEGT. CDR3 length: 14 amino acids. CDR3: CASSPSLQSYGYTF. The CDR3 DNA reads as TGTGCCAGCAGTCCGTCCCTACAGAGCTATGGCTACACCTTC.

There are a few counts of this clonotype. The chain carries TRBV7-8 and TRBJ1-1; the D is unclear. Trimming took 0 bases from V and 4 from J, leaving 9 bases between them. Germline-derived CDR1 and CDR2 are SGHVS and FQNEAQ. The CDR3 has 14 amino acids. The CDR3 bases are TGTGCCAGCAGCTTAGCGAGAATGGGCACTGAAGCTTTCTTT. This encodes CASSLARMGTEAFF.

This rearrangement joins TRBV7-9 to TRBJ2-6, with D maybe TRBD2 (6 bases). CDR1 is SEHNR, CDR2 FQNEAQ, per germline (reference sequence). Trimming pared 3 bases from V and 1 base from J, leaving 13 bases between. The CDR3 has 17 residues. The CDR3 loop reads CASSFREQRSGANVLTF. The CDR3 DNA is TGTGCCAGCAGCTTCCGGGAGCAACGGTCTGGGGCCAACGTCCTGACTTTC.

This clonotype has just a few counts. The chain joins TRBV7-2 to TRBJ2-5, with a possible D match to TRBD2 (7 bases). V was trimmed by 7 bases and J by 2 bases, leaving 17 bases between them. CDR3 length equals 15 residues. The germline gives CDR1 SGHTA, CDR2 FQGNSA. The CDR3, as DNA: TGTGCCAGCACCACAAGGGGGGGGGCTCAAGAGACCCAGTACTTC. It yields the protein CASTTRGGAQETQYF.

The rearrangement joins TRBV20-1 to TRBJ1-5; weak D call: TRBD1 (5 bases). Germline lookup yields CDR1 DFQATT and CDR2 SNEGSKA (reference sequence). CDR3 length equals 14 residues. V gave up 1 base and J gave up 6 bases, with 13 bases separating them. The CDR3 DNA reads TGCAGTGCTAGAGGGCCGGGGGTAGGTCAGCCCCAGCATTTT. This translates into CSARGPGVGQPQHF.

This clonotype occurred a few times. The CDR3 here is CASNPSATRYGYTF. CDR3 bases: TGTGCCAGCAACCCCTCGGCGACTCGTTATGGCTACACCTTC. The rearrangement joins TRBV6-5 to TRBJ1-2; D gene uncertain. V dropped 7 bases and J dropped 5 bases, with 17 bases sitting between them. Germline values: CDR1 MNHEY, CDR2 SVGAGI. The CDR3 is made up of 14 amino acids.

The rearrangement uses TRBV5-1 and TRBJ2-4, with TRBD1 matching over 7 bases. This CDR3 is 13 amino acids long. CDR1 SGHRS and CDR2 YFSETQ come from the germline V gene. V lost 0 bases, J lost 15 bases, and 9 bases stayed unmatched. The chain's CDR3 is CASSLDPGQSSYF. As DNA, the CDR3 is TGCGCCAGCAGCTTGGACCCGGGACAGAGTTCGTACTTC.

This clonotype was recorded at least ten times. The rearrangement links TRBV20-1 to TRBJ1-5; D possibly corresponds to TRBD1 (6 bases). This CDR3 is built from 13 residues. Trimming removed 6 bases at V and 5 bases at J, with 14 bases between. Per germline, CDR1 DFQATT and CDR2 SNEGSKA (reference sequence). The CDR3 loop is CSATPPGDQPQHF. The DNA of the CDR3 is TGCAGTGCCACCCCCCCAGGGGATCAGCCCCAGCATTTT.

Many counts were recorded for this clonotype. The rearrangement uses TRBV7-9 and TRBJ2-3; D possibly corresponds to TRBD2 (6 bases). V shed 5 bases and J shed 6 bases, with 18 bases lying between them. The germline CDR1 and CDR2 sequences are SEHNR and FQNEAQ (reference sequence). The CDR3 extends over 15 amino acids. The CDR3 here is CASSLRGGATDTQYF. In DNA, the CDR3 is TGTGCCAGCAGCCTACGTGGCGGGGCTACGGATACGCAGTATTTT.

Ten or more counts support this clonotype. The chain carries TRBV5-6 and TRBJ1-5; a possible D gene is TRBD1 (5 bases). Germline CDR1 is SGHDT and CDR2 is YYEEEE. The V gene lost 3 bases and the J gene lost 4 bases, with 14 bases spanning the gap. This CDR3 has 15 residues. CDR3 loop: CASSWGLGRNQPQHF. The CDR3 bases are TGTGCCAGCAGCTGGGGACTGGGTAGGAATCAGCCCCAGCATTTT.

The chain joins TRBV6-1 to TRBJ1-3; the D gene is possibly TRBD1 (6 bases). The V end was cut by 5 bases, the J end by 5 bases, with 13 bases between. The V gene's germline CDR1 is MNHNS and CDR2 SASEGT. The CDR3 is 14 amino acids. CDR3 DNA: TGTGCCAGCAGTTCCGGACAGACGCGAAACACCATATATTTT. Amino acids: CASSSGQTRNTIYF.